One sample yielded the 30 T cell receptor beta chains listed below, sequenced in a study of T-cell memory formation after mild COVID-19. TCRdb called the 5' RACE reads again in MiXCR, with one record for every CDR3 protein. The sample comprises a few hundred thousand distinct CDR3 sequences, about 11% of which are singletons, and 3% rests with the top ten. Sequencing was carried out using PBMCs or a T cell subset sorted from them (not recorded which). The receptors were gathered from a man between 18 and 29 years old who had mild COVID-19 (a few samples of this study predate the infection). Cell type and time point are not known.

A few counts support this clonotype. V is TRBV7-8 and J is TRBJ2-3; maybe TRBD2 (5 bases). The CDR3 sequence is 14 residues long. The germline V gene encodes CDR1 SGHVS and CDR2 FQNEAQ. The V and J ends lost 1 base and 8 bases respectively, with 13 bases between them. CDR3 protein: CASSLELASGTQYF. The CDR3 region has the DNA TGTGCCAGCAGCTTAGAATTGGCGAGCGGTACGCAGTATTTT.

This clonotype was picked up a small number of times. The J gene is TRBJ1-2, the V gene TRBV12-5; D gene ambiguous. Germline V gene sequence: CDR1 LGHNT, CDR2 FRNRAP. CDR3 size: 13 residues. Trimming removed 1 base at V and 4 bases at J, with 7 bases between. The CDR3 loop is CASGLGIPYGYTF. The DNA of the CDR3 is TGTGCTAGTGGTTTGGGAATACCCTATGGCTACACCTTC.

This clonotype was counted only a few times. J is TRBJ2-2 and V is TRBV4-3; no clear D gene. Trimming took 0 bases from V and 0 from J, leaving 5 bases between them. There are 15 residues in the CDR3. Germline CDR1 LGHNA, CDR2 YSLEER. CDR3 sequence reads: CASSQDTTNTGELFF. CDR3 in DNA: TGCGCCAGCAGCCAAGACACCACGAACACCGGGGAGCTGTTTTTT.

The chain carries TRBV7-9 and TRBJ2-3, with D perhaps given as TRBD1 or TRBD2 (5 bases each). CDR3 length: 13 residues. From germline, CDR1 is SEHNR and CDR2 FQNEAQ (reference sequence). The V end lost 4 bases, the J end lost 4 bases, and 9 bases lay between the germline ends. The CDR3 protein is CASSSGTPDTQYF. DNA of the CDR3: TGTGCCAGCAGCTCGGGGACCCCAGATACGCAGTATTTT.

This clonotype was counted many times. The chain employs TRBV5-5 and TRBJ1-1; 8 nucleotides line up with TRBD1. Losses at the gene ends were 4 bases for V and 0 bases for J; bases not matched to a gene: 11. The length of the CDR3 is 17 residues. Germline CDR1 SGHKS, CDR2 YYEKEE (reference sequence). The CDR3 coding sequence is TGTGCCAGCAGCCCCGATGGACAGGGAAGCATGAACACTGAAGCTTTCTTT. This encodes CASSPDGQGSMNTEAFF. Variable domain in full (rest from reference TRBV5-5 and TRBJ1-1): DAGVTQSPTHLIKTRGQQVTLRCSPISGHKSVSWYQQVLGQGPQFIFQYYEKEERGRGNFPDRFSARQFPNYSSELNVNALLLGDSALYLCASSPDGQGSMNTEAFFGQGTRLTVV.

The CDR3 DNA follows: TGTGCCAGCAGACCCAGGGGGGGAACAGATACGCAGTATTTT. Protein: CASRPRGGTDTQYF. The chain carries TRBV6-5 and TRBJ2-3, with D perhaps assigned TRBD1 or TRBD2 (7 bases each). The CDR3 loop spans 14 amino acids. V gave up 6 bases and J gave up 3 bases, with 13 bases separating them. Germline V gene data show CDR1 as MNHEY and CDR2 as SVGAGI.

V is TRBV7-8 and J is TRBJ2-7; weak D call: TRBD2 (6 bases). Germline V gene sequence: CDR1 SGHVS, CDR2 FQNEAQ. Trimming pared 4 bases from V and 2 bases from J, leaving 18 bases between. The CDR3 loop spans 16 amino acids. The CDR3: CASSSASGLGTYEQYV. CDR3 in DNA: TGTGCCAGCAGCTCCGCCTCGGGACTCGGAACCTACGAGCAGTACGTC.

There are a few counts of this clonotype. The chain recombines TRBV7-2 with TRBJ1-2; weak D call: TRBD1 (5 bases). The CDR3 has 15 amino acids. Germline CDR1 is SGHTA and CDR2 is FQGNSA. Trimming pared 5 bases from V and 6 bases from J, leaving 19 bases between. CDR3: CASSPLLGRRDGYTF. The CDR3, as DNA: TGTGCCAGCAGCCCACTCCTGGGGCGCAGAGATGGCTACACCTTC.

This clonotype was seen many times. The rearrangement links TRBV7-2 to TRBJ2-3, with D possibly matching TRBD1 (5 bases). Trimming removed 5 bases at V and 6 bases at J, with 15 bases between. The CDR3 sequence is 14 residues long. CDR1 and CDR2 (germline): SGHTA, FQGNSA. CDR3 in DNA: TGTGCCAGCAGCGCACGACAGTTTCCTGATACGCAGTATTTT. Translation: CASSARQFPDTQYF.

This clonotype has more than one count but fewer than ten. The chain has TRBV14 and TRBJ2-7; no firm D call. Germline V gene lookup returns CDR1 SGHDN and CDR2 FVKESK. V gave up 2 bases and J gave up 1 base, with 12 bases separating them. The CDR3 contains 15 residues. The CDR3 region has the DNA TGTGCCAGCAGCCAATTCATCGGTCAGTCCTACGAGCAGTACTTC. It specifies CASSQFIGQSYEQYF.

A few counts support this clonotype. The chain combines TRBV15 with TRBJ2-7; D is unresolved. Trimming removed 1 base at V and 3 bases at J, with 13 bases between. CDR1 is LNHNV, CDR2 YYDKDF, per germline (reference sequence). The CDR3 is made up of 15 amino acids. CDR3 protein: CATSRALVGVYEQYF. CDR3 in DNA: TGTGCCACCAGCAGAGCCCTGGTTGGGGTCTACGAGCAGTACTTC.

This clonotype was counted at least ten times. J is TRBJ2-1 and V is TRBV6-5; D might be TRBD1 or TRBD2, each matching 5 bases. CDR3 length: 12 amino acids. V gave up 6 bases and J gave up 9 bases, with 12 bases separating them. Germline CDR1 is MNHEY and CDR2 is SVGAGI. CDR3 loop: CASRRTRGEQFF. The CDR3 region has the DNA TGTGCCAGCAGGCGAACTAGGGGTGAGCAGTTCTTC.

This clonotype was counted a few times. V and J are TRBV5-1 and TRBJ1-2; perhaps TRBD1 as D (5 bases). V lost 0 bases and J 4 bases, leaving 7 bases between the germline ends. Looked up from germline, CDR1 is SGHRS and CDR2 is YFSETQ. There are 13 residues in the CDR3. DNA for the CDR3: TGCGCCAGCAGCTTGGACAGGACCTATGGCTACACCTTC. Translating it yields CASSLDRTYGYTF.

This clonotype was counted only a few times. The chain is built from TRBV9 and TRBJ2-1; D assignment may be TRBD1 or TRBD2 (5 bases each). Looked up from germline, CDR1 is SGDLS and CDR2 is YYNGEE. CDR3 length equals 14 residues. Trimming took 2 bases from V and 12 from J, leaving 18 bases between them. As DNA, the CDR3 is TGTGCCAGCAGCGTGGCGCCGATGGGGGTACGGCAGTTCTTC. Protein: CASSVAPMGVRQFF.

Many counts were recorded for this clonotype. The rearrangement uses TRBV12-3 or TRBV12-4 and TRBJ1-5; D gene uncertain. This CDR3 is 12 amino acids long. V was trimmed by 3 bases and J by 6 bases, leaving 6 bases between them. The CDR3 sequence: CASSFETQPQHF. CDR3 DNA: TGTGCCAGCAGTTTTGAGACTCAGCCCCAGCATTTT.

This clonotype was seen only a few times. The chain couples TRBV14 to TRBJ2-1; no reliable D call. CDR3 size: 12 residues. Trimming stripped 6 bases from V and 3 bases from J, with 6 bases between. Germline CDR1 and CDR2: SGHDN and FVKESK. The chain's CDR3 is CASRAGYNEQFF. The CDR3 DNA reads TGTGCCAGCAGAGCAGGCTACAATGAGCAGTTCTTC.

J is TRBJ2-3 and V is TRBV5-1; D may be TRBD1 (5 bases). Per the germline V gene, CDR1 is SGHRS and CDR2 is YFSETQ. Deletions cut 2 bases from V and 4 bases from J, with 23 bases between. The CDR3 is 18 amino acids. For the CDR3, the DNA is TGCGCCAGCAGCTTTCTACCACAGGCGCAAATGGCCCCAGATACGCAGTATTTT. It codes for CASSFLPQAQMAPDTQYF.

The chain uses TRBV27 and TRBJ2-7; 9 nucleotides match TRBD1. With V trimmed by 10 bases and J by 5 bases, 12 bases remained unmatched. Germline loops: CDR1 MNHEY, CDR2 SMNVEV (reference sequence). The length of the CDR3 is 14 residues. CDR3 in amino acids: CANLIPGQGNEQYV. In nucleotides, the CDR3 is TGTGCCAACCTAATTCCGGGACAGGGAAACGAGCAGTACGTC.

Many counts were recorded for this clonotype. The V gene is TRBV9, the J gene TRBJ2-3; the D gene is possibly TRBD2 (5 bases). Trimming took off 1 base at V and 4 bases at J, with 10 bases between the two ends. Germline CDR1 and CDR2: SGDLS and YYNGEE. The CDR3 runs to 14 residues. The CDR3, as DNA: TGTGCCAGCAGCGTAATGTCTAGCCCAGATACGCAGTATTTT. Its translation: CASSVMSSPDTQYF.

This clonotype was observed at least ten times. V is TRBV20-1 and J is TRBJ2-3, with 7 nucleotides matching TRBD1. The V gene's germline CDR1 is DFQATT and CDR2 SNEGSKA (reference sequence). This CDR3 comprises 12 residues. The CDR3 reads CVKRGQTDTQYF. The CDR3 DNA is TGCGTAAAGAGGGGGCAAACAGATACGCAGTATTTT.

This clonotype was recorded a few times. The V gene is TRBV10-3, the J gene TRBJ1-3, with 7 bases identical to TRBD1. J was trimmed by 1 base and V by 11 bases; bases with no gene match: 11. The CDR3 is 15 residues long. Germline V CDR1 and CDR2: ENHRY, SYGVKD. For the CDR3, the DNA is TGTGCCTCGAGGGACAGCCTCGGGTCTGGAAACACCATATATTTT. It encodes CASRDSLGSGNTIYF.

This clonotype was counted between two and nine times. The genes are TRBV7-2 and TRBJ1-1; tentatively, D is TRBD1 (6 bases). CDR1 and CDR2 from the germline V gene are SGHTA and FQGNSA. This CDR3 comprises 17 residues. The V gene lost 2 bases and the J gene lost 5 bases, with 21 bases spanning the gap. The CDR3: CASSLFGGDSYRTEAFF. The CDR3 DNA reads TGTGCCAGCAGCTTATTCGGGGGCGATAGTTATAGGACTGAAGCTTTCTTT.

This clonotype was picked up a small number of times. This rearrangement joins TRBV18 to TRBJ1-1, with TRBD1 identical over 7 bases. With 8 bases clipped from V and 10 bases from J, the junction kept 16 bases outside the gene matches. The CDR3 consists of 14 residues. Germline V lookup: CDR1 KGHSH, CDR2 LQKENI. CDR3: CASRPVTGARGAFF. CDR3 nucleotides: TGTGCCAGCCGTCCCGTAACAGGGGCCCGGGGAGCTTTCTTT.

This clonotype was observed a few times. The chain links TRBV6-5 to TRBJ2-3; TRBD2 aligns across 7 bases. From germline, CDR1 is MNHEY and CDR2 SVGAGI. The CDR3 is 16 residues long. J gave up 4 bases and V 5 bases, and 12 bases lay outside the gene matches. DNA for the CDR3: TGTGCCAGCAGTACTTCTGGTGGGGGGGGTGCAGATACGCAGTATTTT. Its protein is CASSTSGGGGADTQYF.

Only a few counts were recorded for this clonotype. The gene calls are TRBV7-9 and TRBJ1-6; unclear D gene. The V end was cut by 6 bases, the J end by 9 bases, with 9 bases between. Per germline, CDR1 SEHNR and CDR2 FQNEAQ (reference sequence). This CDR3 region has 12 residues. The DNA for the CDR3 is TGTGCCAGCAGGGAAGGAATTTCACCCCTCCACTTT. Translation: CASREGISPLHF.

The V gene is TRBV20-1, the J gene TRBJ2-7; 7 bases fit TRBD1. Germline V gives CDR1 DFQATT, CDR2 SNEGSKA (reference sequence). The CDR3 sequence is 13 residues long. After removal of 3 bases from V and 4 bases from J, the junction contained 6 bases not matched to a gene. The CDR3 nucleotides are TGCAGTGCTAGTCTCAGGGGGAGTTACGAGCAGTACTTC. It codes for CSASLRGSYEQYF.

This clonotype was seen a few times. The chain is built from TRBV5-1 and TRBJ1-4; TRBD1 matches 8 bases. This CDR3 contains 16 residues. Germline CDR1 and CDR2: SGHRS and YFSETQ. V dropped 4 bases and J dropped 3; count of bases not matched to a gene: 8. The CDR3 region has the DNA TGCGCCAGCAGCACGGGACAGGCGGGTTCTAATGAAAAACTGTTTTTT. Amino acid sequence: CASSTGQAGSNEKLFF. Variable domain in full (rest from reference TRBV5-1 and TRBJ1-4): KAGVTQTPRYLIKTRGQQVTLSCSPISGHRSVSWYQQTPGQGLQFLFEYFSETQRNKGNFPGRFSGRQFSNSRSEMNVSTLELGDSALYLCASSTGQAGSNEKLFFGSGTQLSVL.

A few counts support this clonotype. The V and J genes are TRBV9 and TRBJ1-2, with 7 positions matching TRBD1. The CDR3 spans 14 residues. The germline gives CDR1 SGDLS, CDR2 YYNGEE. The ends lost 3 bases at V and 7 bases at J; junction bases unmatched: 9. The CDR3 DNA reads TGTGCCAGCAGCGATACAGGGGCCAGGGGTGGCTACACCTTC. Protein product: CASSDTGARGGYTF.

This clonotype was found a few times. The V gene is TRBV10-3, the J gene TRBJ2-1; tentative D call: TRBD1 (6 bases). CDR1 ENHRY and CDR2 SYGVKD come from the germline V gene. Trimming cost V 8 bases and J 1 base, with 18 bases left between them. There are 16 residues in the CDR3. As DNA, the CDR3 is TGTGCCATCGGCCCAACAGGGATCGGGTCCTACAATGAGCAGTTCTTC. This encodes CAIGPTGIGSYNEQFF.

This clonotype showed up many times. V usage is TRBV5-1 and J usage is TRBJ2-1, with D possibly TRBD2 on 5 matching bases. Germline V gene data show CDR1 as SGHRS and CDR2 as YFSETQ. The CDR3 is made up of 16 amino acids. The V and J ends lost 1 base and 10 bases respectively, with 21 bases between them. The CDR3 here is CASSLSVGLWSGEQFF. The CDR3 DNA reads as TGCGCCAGCAGCTTGTCGGTGGGCCTCTGGAGCGGAGAGCAGTTCTTC.